This T cell receptor beta chain was sequenced in a study of cytomegalovirus exposure and HLA in healthy donors (dated by TCRdb to 2016 to 2017). Broadly, across the study: In an earlier analysis of several hundred of the donors, 276 Gb of sequence data and about 110 million unique TCR beta sequences from 180 million or so T cells were reported. The number of typed donors differed by locus: about 620-630 for A, B, C, DRB1 and DQB1; 500 to 550 for DQA1; fewer than 610 for DPA1; and roughly 470 for DPB1. The study aimed to test whether cataloging public T cell receptors could reveal signatures of past pathogen exposure. Of the approximately 400 genotyped donors, about 80% fell in the genetic ancestry cluster associated with self-reported Caucasian donors. On average, approximately 250,000 unique TCR beta nucleotide sequences were sequenced per donor among some 420 genotyped donors of the cohort, with roughly 18% of those sequences being non-productive. Alongside the repertoire data, information on donor age, sex, ethnicity and CMV serostatus was compiled. All discovery cohort repertoires had been generated on a single sequencing platform. The study combined high-throughput TCR immunosequencing, statistical association of individual TCRs with disease status, and machine learning to predict cytomegalovirus infection status. Class I and class II HLA loci were covered by the typing at four-digit resolution. Besides the first cohort of some 670 subjects, a separate validation cohort made up of about 120 different subjects was used. An early release that covered about 600 HLA-typed donors contained approximately 300 gigabases of sequencing data and 65 million to 100 million unique TCR sequences. A later analysis re-examined previously published TCR beta repertoires from over 500 donors and added high-resolution HLA genotyping to investigate patterns of TCR occurrence. The study used immunosequencing to profile the T cell repertoires of several hundred subjects and linked those repertoires to cytomegalovirus serostatus. Rather than using new phenotypic data, the later analysis identified candidate immune exposures from TCR beta sequences and from how often those sequences occurred across donors. Roughly 5 DR-DQ haplotypes were treated as single units for association and clustering because of strong linkage in the cohort. In a later genetic analysis, genome-wide SNP genotypes for 398 of the 666 donors were used, and that subset was treated as a discovery cohort. In an earlier analysis of 500 to 650 of the donors, high-throughput TCR beta sequencing was used to judge whether each TCR beta V gene segment behaved as functional or pseudogenic. General findings and caveats noted by the study authors: The presence/absence analyses assumed that sequencing depth was roughly uniform across donors, and that assumption may not be true. The classifier was reported to diagnose cytomegalovirus status with high specificity and sensitivity in both the original cohort and the validation cohort. In a later analysis, HLA-associated TCR beta chains were found to be more clonally expanded and to have lower generation probabilities than equally common non-associated chains. A cluster of highly shared sequence variants was judged likely to represent a technical artifact of the sequencing pipeline. Specific HLA alleles were associated with over 15,000 TCR beta sequences at a false discovery rate of 0.05 in a later analysis. A few of the identified cytomegalovirus-associated TCR beta chains were confirmed in vitro to be specific for cytomegalovirus antigens. Because counts were too low, seventeen rarely observed V segments, including chromosome 9 orphons, were excluded from the earlier analysis of several hundred of the donors. Broadly in line with IMGT annotations, most TCR beta V segments showed up in productive rearrangements about 90% or about 30% of the time in an earlier analysis of 587 of the donors. A later analysis found that TCR association rates varied across HLA loci, with DRB1 alleles showing the most associated TCRs and HLA-C alleles the fewest. Correlated functional status among segregating V segments might reflect linkage disequilibrium, but an unknown experimental factor could not be ruled out. When HLA alleles, especially DR and DQ, strongly co-occurred, TCR associations were difficult to assign to individual alleles. Most TCR sequences were seen in very few donors, while some public TCRs were found in many individuals. A further reported finding was that TCR beta sequences accurately predicted the HLA-A and HLA-B alleles for most subjects in the first cohort. A later genetic analysis reported fewer N-insertions in productive TCRs among donors in an Asian-associated ancestry cluster than the roughly 670-donor mean. For the cohort, immune exposure information was limited to CMV serostatus. Because the 87-base-pair reads could not distinguish some IMGT-functional V segments, including TRBV6-2 and TRBV6-3, those segments were excluded. The study listed 164 TCR beta chains as associated with cytomegalovirus. V-gene and J-gene trimming of TCR beta chains was associated with a missense DCLRE1C variant in a later genetic analysis, and the association was replicated in an independent cohort. The authors suggested that the approach could potentially be generalized to other disease states and immunological phenotypes. Because some donors lacked HLA typing at each locus, the association tests relied only on the typed subset. This cohort had only TCR beta chains sequenced, and the lack of alpha or paired-chain data limited which features could be detected. According to a later analysis, parvovirus B19, influenza, CMV and Epstein-Barr virus appeared linked to several top co-occurrence clusters. According to a later analysis, most CMV-associated TCR beta chains appeared to be HLA-restricted, and the HLA associations seemed to be driven largely by CMV exposure.

Library generation was performed with the immunoSEQ multiplex PCR assay. A mixture of 60 forward primers for TCR Vbeta segments and 13 reverse primers for TCR Jbeta segments was used in the multiplex PCR. A multiplex PCR assay on genomic DNA amplified the CDR3 region of rearranged TCR beta genes. On the Illumina HiSeq System, the amplified TCR beta libraries were sequenced as 87-base-pair reads. The published analysis was carried out like this. A later analysis tallied 75 million to 95 million unique TCR beta chains across the 600 to 700 repertoires, and about 10 million of those chains were shared by two or more donors. Raw reads were error-corrected and collapsed into unique sequences by a nearest-neighbor algorithm in which closely related sequences were merged to remove PCR and sequencing errors. CDR3 sequences were aligned to IMGT reference sequences to assign V, D and J gene segments. For a sequence to be retained, at least a six-nucleotide match to both a V gene segment and a J gene segment was required. A rearrangement counted as productive if the CDR3 had no stop codons and remained in frame with V and J, and every other rearrangement counted as non-productive. Following IMGT convention, CDR3 was defined as the stretch from the second conserved V-encoded cysteine to the conserved J-encoded phenylalanine. In an earlier analysis of approximately 590 of the donors, sequences lacking an unambiguous match to a single V gene segment were excluded. In an earlier analysis of about 590 of the donors, a V segment was called functional when productive rearrangements were above 56.7%, and segregating when the standard deviation between donors exceeded 5%. A statistical classification framework was built for diagnosing cytomegalovirus status from the catalog of TCR beta chain sequences. In a later analysis, TCR nucleotide sequences were compared against IMGT/GENE-DB human TR gene sequences so that V and J genes could be assigned. A later analysis assigned CDR3 sequences and most-parsimonious VDJ recombination scenarios with the TCRdist pipeline. A later analysis defined each TCR beta chain by its CDR3 amino acid sequence plus V-gene family, and excluded reads lacking a unique V-gene family. As a way to deal with suspected cross-contamination and a sequencing artifact, a later analysis dropped roughly 620 nucleotide sequences that were highly shared and had low generation probability. For each public chain, a later analysis derived a clonal expansion index from normalized ranks of inferred template counts within each repertoire. In a later analysis, generation probabilities were computed with a VDJ recombination model fitted to out-of-frame rearrangements, and the resulting probabilities were checked against IGoR. In a later analysis, hypergeometric tests were used to score TCR-TCR, TCR-HLA and TCR-CMV co-occurrence, with a repertoire-size bias correction applied to TCR pairs. False discovery rates were estimated in a later analysis by permuting HLA or CMV assignments 20 times. A later analysis grouped co-occurring TCRs with DBSCAN, adding TCRdist sequence similarity when clustering within HLA-allele-positive subsets. For co-occurrence clustering, repertoires with fewer than 30,000 or more than 120,000 public chains were excluded, along with roughly five repertoires with anomalous nucleotide sharing. The immuneACCESS repertoire file appears here via TCRdb, limited to in-frame rearrangements. These files lack a portion of the clones; in checked studies, under half of the deficit traces to unresolved V genes, and the cause of the others is not known. Clonal size and the V and J genes are those of that table, whereas D and trimming came from the DNA. A total of roughly 140,000 clones appear in this sample, around 80% of them only once. 2% to 3% of the sample comes from the top ten.

About this clone: Its antigen is not yet known. Base qualities are not recorded, but no much larger clone differs from it by a single base.

In total, more than 500 healthy bone marrow donors made up the cohort. Cohort members were all nominally healthy when sampled, although unrecorded immune exposures were likely present. The donor was CMV seronegative and was included in the group of about 400 seronegative cohort members. A peripheral blood sample was collected from each donor, and TCR beta sequencing was performed on peripheral blood mononuclear cells. Genomic DNA extraction from the blood cell samples was performed with the Qiagen DNeasy Blood Extraction Kit. Trimming at the junction amounts to 0 bases on V and 3 bases on J, and the germline ends lie 12 bases apart. The CDR3, cysteine through phenylalanine, is 16 amino acids long. Only the CDR3 portion is preserved as DNA: 48 bases, with reading frame beginning at the first base. For CDR1 and CDR2, the germline V gene lists MNHEY and SVGAGI.

Sequencing was performed on PBMCs. The V gene is TRBV6-5 and the J gene is TRBJ1-3; the D segment could be TRBD1, given 5 matching bases. The source of this sequence is a boy between 2 and 10 years old in good health and CMV-seronegative. DNA sequence: TGTGCCAGCAGTTACTCTCCCCGGGGGGGTGGAAACACCATATATTTT. Its coded protein is CASSYSPRGGGNTIYF.